The source of this T cell receptor beta chain is a study of breast tumors, draining lymph nodes, adjacent tissues. Findings of the study overall: Tumor and nontumor repertoires were significantly more similar in luminal-like than in basal-like breast cancer. Tumor T cell lymph node origin was a supported hypothesis, not proven. Findings are consistent with lymph node origin and intratumoral expansion of most tumor T cells. Compared with lymph nodes, tumors were less diverse; compared with nontumor tissue, more.

CDR3 length equals 15 residues. CDR1 MNHEY and CDR2 SVGEGT come from the germline V gene. V dropped 2 bases and J dropped 5 bases, with 13 bases sitting between them. A single record per CDR3 protein comes from TCRdb applying MiXCR to the multiplex PCR reads. The table records 180,000 or so distinct CDR3 sequences, more than 25% of them present only once. This clonotype has at least ten counts. The antigen remains unidentified. The lymph nodes were axillary draining lymph nodes from breast cancer patients. Input material: axillary lymph node tissue. The TCR comes from a female donor with breast cancer. Some clones in this sample may be carry-over from other donors' samples. The chain employs TRBV6-2 or TRBV6-3 and TRBJ2-1; D tentatively reads TRBD1 or TRBD2 (5 bases each). The CDR3 region is CASSYIGTGNNEQFF. CDR3 bases: TGTGCCAGCAGTTACATCGGGACCGGGAACAATGAGCAGTTCTTC.